This T cell receptor beta chain was found in a study of blood T cell repertoires in COVID-19. Individuals aged roughly 18 to 90 years were recruited from approximately 24 US areas. Clinical histories supplied by participants themselves formed the basis of cohort assignment. The germline V gene encodes CDR1 MNHEY and CDR2 SMNVEV (reference sequence). V was clipped by 2 bases and J by 1 base; unmatched bases: 2. The CDR3 contains 14 residues. Per the original data handling: The assay estimated nucleated cells by amplifying reference gene primers. Clones were read by immunoSEQ multiplex PCR, and TCRdb kept only the in-frame ones, dropping some. V and J calls plus clone size are reproduced from that table; the DNA served to infer D and trimming. The sample lists about 250,000 clones; under 90% were seen once.

J is TRBJ2-7 and V is TRBV27; 7 bases are shared with TRBD1. Material for sequencing was PBMCs or T cells enriched from blood (not recorded which). The origin of this receptor is a woman aged 25 to 45 with acute COVID-19. The CDR3, as DNA: TGTGCCAGCAGTTTAGGGACAGATTCCTACGAGCAGTACTTC. This encodes CASSLGTDSYEQYF.